This is a list of T cell receptor beta chains from one sample in a study of blood T cell repertoires in COVID-19. Profiled with immunoSEQ multiplex PCR; TCRdb holds only in-frame clones, not every one. The data show 450,000 to 500,000 clones, with 70% to 90% seen just once and roughly 8% held by the top ten. Sequenced sample: PBMCs or T cells enriched from blood (not recorded which). These receptors originate from a woman aged 55 to 70 who had recovered from COVID-19. Each CDR3 is given with its conserved first and last residue.

v_call	cdr3_aa
TRBV13	CASSLGLGRGANNEQFF
TRBV18	CASSPPGQRTGELFF
TRBV28	CASSSQASNQPQHF
TRBV10-3	CAISGGQGNTHTEAFF
TRBV5-1	CASTETGGTYNEQFF
TRBV7-9	CASSLGTGEAFF
TRBV9	CASSGSTGMVETQYF
TRBV18	CASSPGTAGLALFF
TRBV4-1	CASSQETTGGLETQYF
TRBV27	CASTGGTGELFF
TRBV5-1	CASSLVAVSGANVLTF
TRBV7-2	CASQLARGVNYGYTF
TRBV2	CASSAPWRDRTDTQYF
TRBV19	CASSRSGLSSPGYF
TRBV27	CASRGLAGVNTGELFF
TRBV5-1	CASSLDSGGADTQYF
TRBV7-9	CASTSSWNYGYTF
TRBV21-1	CASSKCDAGAGTNTEAFF
TRBV5-1	CASSTGTSGAVGELFF
TRBV2	CASSATGYGYTF